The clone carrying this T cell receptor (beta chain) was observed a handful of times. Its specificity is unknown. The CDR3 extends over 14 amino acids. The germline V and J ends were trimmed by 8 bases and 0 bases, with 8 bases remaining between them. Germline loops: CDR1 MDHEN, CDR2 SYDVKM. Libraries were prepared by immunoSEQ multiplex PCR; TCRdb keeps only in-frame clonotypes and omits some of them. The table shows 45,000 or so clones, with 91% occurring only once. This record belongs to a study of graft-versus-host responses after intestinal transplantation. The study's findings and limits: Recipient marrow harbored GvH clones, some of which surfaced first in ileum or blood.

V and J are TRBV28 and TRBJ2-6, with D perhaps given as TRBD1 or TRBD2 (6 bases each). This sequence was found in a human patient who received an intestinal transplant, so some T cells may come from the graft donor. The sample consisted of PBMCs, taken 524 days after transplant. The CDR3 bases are TGTGCCAGCGGAGGGGGCTCTGGGGCCAACGTCCTGACTTTC. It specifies CASGGGSGANVLTF.